This TCR beta chain was found in a study of CD8+CD57+ T cells in acquired aplastic anemia. Whole-study context: Sorted CD4+ and CD8+ cells yielded DNA averaging roughly 3.3 ug. Healthy CD8+ samples averaged roughly 12 million reads.

The table lists this clonotype with a few counts. One junction end disagrees with the germline gene, perhaps due to a read error. The CDR3 consists of 15 residues. Germline CDR1 reads MRHNA; CDR2 reads SNTAGT. Researchers used genomic DNA as the template to profile TCR beta VDJ and CDR3. Each CDR3 protein gets one entry after TCRdb re-called the reads with MiXCR. The sample holds about 210,000 distinct CDR3 sequences, roughly 55% seen once. This chain links TRBV6-4 with TRBJ2-1; a weak D match, TRBD2 (5 bases). Input material: sorted CD4+, CD8+, or CD8+CD57+ T cells (not recorded which) from PBMCs. The receptor was isolated from a human donor in good health. CDR3 protein: CAISEDRRADNEQFF. Written as DNA, the CDR3 is TGTGCCATCAGTGAGGACCGGCGGGCTGACAATGAGCAGTTCTTC.